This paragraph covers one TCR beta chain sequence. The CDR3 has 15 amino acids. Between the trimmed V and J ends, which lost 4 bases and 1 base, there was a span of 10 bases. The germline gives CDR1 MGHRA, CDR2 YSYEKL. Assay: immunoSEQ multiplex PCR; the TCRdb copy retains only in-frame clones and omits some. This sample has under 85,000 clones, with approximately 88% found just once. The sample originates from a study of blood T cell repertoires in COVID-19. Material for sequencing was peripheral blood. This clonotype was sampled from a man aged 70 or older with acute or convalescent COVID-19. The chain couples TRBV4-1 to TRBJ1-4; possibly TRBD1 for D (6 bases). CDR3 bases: TGCGCCAGCAGCCTTCAGGGGAAAACTAATGAAAAACTGTTTTTT. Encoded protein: CASSLQGKTNEKLFF.